The 7 T cell receptor beta chains below come from one sample, sequenced in a study of blood T cells in healthy people across ages. Through a sample-barcoded 5' primer and a J-beta primer mix, a second PCR was run for roughly 6 to 11 cycles. Using its own MiXCR run on the 5' RACE reads, TCRdb lists one record per CDR3 protein. Seen here are 1.5 million to 2 million distinct CDR3 sequences, about two fifths observed once, and the top ten hold more than 20%. The sequenced sample was blood. Every receptor here comes from a human donor in good health.

The chain is built from TRBV12-3 or TRBV12-4 and TRBJ1-1; 8 bases align to TRBD1. The trim removed 6 bases at V and 10 bases at J, leaving 10 bases unmatched. The CDR3 is made up of 13 amino acids. CDR3: CASSLQGATGAFF. In DNA form, the CDR3 reads TGTGCCAGCAGCCTTCAGGGGGCGACCGGAGCTTTCTTT.

The CDR3 DNA follows: TGTGCCAGCAGTTTCCATGCACGTGAGCAGTTCTTC. Its protein is CASSFHAREQFF. V and J are TRBV12-3 or TRBV12-4 and TRBJ2-1; D uncertain. This CDR3 spans 12 amino acids. Trimming took off 3 bases at V and 9 bases at J, with 9 bases between the two ends.

Notes on this clonotype: A much bigger clone sits one base away, suggesting this may be a read error. This chain joins TRBV5-1 and TRBJ2-4, with TRBD1 matching 10 bases. CDR1 is SGHRS, CDR2 YFSETQ, per germline. J lost 13 bases, V lost 7 bases, and 14 bases had no gene match. This CDR3 spans 14 amino acids. Here the CDR3 DNA reads TGCGCCAGCGTAAGTCCGGGACAGGGGTCCAAGCAGTACTTC. It translates to CASVSPGQGSKQYF. Full variable domain (remainder filled in from reference TRBV5-1 and TRBJ2-4): KAGVTQTPRYLIKTRGQQVTLSCSPISGHRSVSWYQQTPGQGLQFLFEYFSETQRNKGNFPGRFSGRQFSNSRSEMNVSTLELGDSALYLCASVSPGQGSKQYFGAGTRLSVL.

The V and J genes are TRBV2 and TRBJ2-7, with 7 bases aligning to TRBD1. The DNA matches TRBJ2-5 better at its end, which makes the J call doubtful. Per the germline V gene, CDR1 is SNHLY and CDR2 is FYNNEI. The CDR3 loop spans 15 amino acids. The CDR3 sequence is CASSDHDRVEETQYF. In DNA form, the CDR3 reads TGTGCCAGCAGTGACCACGACAGGGTTGAGGAGACCCAGTACTTC.

This chain links TRBV7-8 with TRBJ2-5; no clear D. Germline assignment: CDR1 SGHVS and CDR2 FQNEAQ. Trimming shortened V by 5 bases and J by 4 bases, and 23 bases separated the two germline ends. The CDR3 spans 17 residues. The CDR3 sequence: CASSPPGSRTFRETQYF. CDR3 DNA: TGTGCCAGCAGCCCCCCTGGGTCCCGAACCTTCCGAGAGACCCAGTACTTC. Full variable domain (remainder filled in from reference TRBV7-8 and TRBJ2-5): GAGVSQSPRYKVAKRGQDVALRCDPISGHVSLFWYQQALGQGPEFLTYFQNEAQLDKSGLPSDRFFAERPEGSVSTLKIQRTQQEDSAVYLCASSPPGSRTFRETQYFGPGTRLLVL.

To note about this clonotype: Being one base from a much bigger clone, this may be a read error. This chain joins TRBV4-3 and TRBJ2-7; D not certain. Trimming stripped 1 base from V and 4 bases from J, with 8 bases between. The CDR3 covers 13 residues. Germline V gene data show CDR1 as LGHNA and CDR2 as YSLEER. CDR3 residues: CASSQAIGYEQYF. The CDR3 DNA follows: TGCGCCAGCAGCCAAGCAATAGGGTACGAGCAGTACTTC.

The rearrangement uses TRBV29-1 and TRBJ1-1; possibly TRBD1 for D (6 bases). The length of the CDR3 is 16 residues. Germline CDR1 reads SQVTM; CDR2 reads ANQGSEA. Trimming removed 1 base from V and 4 bases from J, with 19 bases in between. Here the CDR3 reads CSVEGGQGSVATEAFF. The DNA for the CDR3 is TGCAGCGTTGAAGGGGGGCAGGGAAGTGTTGCCACTGAAGCTTTCTTT.